One and the same sample provided the 17 T cell receptor beta chains below, sequenced in a study of identical twins. TCRdb analysed the 5' RACE reads with MiXCR anew, one entry per CDR3 protein. This table has roughly 1,500,000 distinct CDR3 sequences, 25% to 35% appearing once. The sample was cord blood. These receptors were taken from a newborn girl in good health.

This clonotype was found a few times. The V gene is TRBV20-1, the J gene TRBJ2-1, with D possibly being TRBD2 (6 bases). This CDR3 is built from 15 residues. CDR1 is DFQATT, CDR2 SNEGSKA, per germline (reference sequence). With 4 bases removed from V and 4 bases from J, the gap between germline ends came to 17 bases. The CDR3 coding sequence is TGCAGTGCTATCGGGCGGAGGGGAACTTACAATGAGCAGTTCTTC. This codes for CSAIGRRGTYNEQFF.

This clonotype was counted only a few times. The chain employs TRBV9 and TRBJ2-3; 10 bases match TRBD2. The CDR3 consists of 16 residues. The V and J ends lost 2 bases and 2 bases, in that order; junction bases with no gene match: 5. Germline loops: CDR1 SGDLS, CDR2 YYNGEE. The CDR3, as DNA: TGTGCCAGCAGCGTTAGCGGGGGGCCTAACACAGATACGCAGTATTTT. Translated, it gives CASSVSGGPNTDTQYF.

This chain links TRBV28 with TRBJ2-3, with TRBD2 identical over 10 bases. After removal of 3 bases from V and 11 bases from J, the junction contained 11 bases not matched to a gene. CDR3 length: 15 amino acids. The germline V gene encodes CDR1 MDHEN and CDR2 SYDVKM. The CDR3 sequence is CASSFIHPSGRGQYF. CDR3 DNA sequence: TGTGCCAGCAGTTTTATCCATCCCAGCGGGAGGGGGCAGTATTTT.

The J gene is TRBJ2-3, the V gene TRBV5-1; 7 nucleotides line up with TRBD2. V dropped 3 bases and J dropped 1; count of bases not matched to a gene: 5. This CDR3 contains 15 residues. Germline CDR1 reads SGHRS; CDR2 reads YFSETQ. CDR3 coding DNA: TGCGCCAGCAGCTCCGGACTAGAACGCACAGATACGCAGTATTTT. Protein product: CASSSGLERTDTQYF.

The chain employs TRBV5-1 and TRBJ2-5; no reliable D call. The V end was cut by 0 bases, the J end by 7 bases, with 7 bases between. There are 12 residues in the CDR3. The V gene's germline CDR1 is SGHRS and CDR2 YFSETQ. The CDR3, as DNA: TGCGCCAGCAGCTTGGAGTACGGGACCCAGTACTTC. This gives the protein CASSLEYGTQYF.

The chain employs TRBV20-1 and TRBJ1-5; possibly TRBD1 for D (5 bases). Per the germline V gene, CDR1 is DFQATT and CDR2 is SNEGSKA (reference sequence). CDR3 length: 14 amino acids. The ends were cut back, 5 bases at V and 2 bases at J, with 13 bases in the middle. CDR3 residues: CSAGNRNRNQPQHF. In nucleotides, the CDR3 is TGCAGTGCTGGCAACAGGAACCGCAATCAGCCCCAGCATTTT.

The chain employs TRBV9 and TRBJ1-1; TRBD1 is a possible D gene (5 bases). The CDR3 spans 14 residues. The V and J ends lost 8 bases and 5 bases respectively, with 19 bases between them. Germline V gene sequence: CDR1 SGDLS, CDR2 YYNGEE. CDR3 nucleotide sequence: TGTGCCAGTACCCGAGACCCGAAGGGGACTGAAGCTTTCTTT. Its protein is CASTRDPKGTEAFF.

The chain is built from TRBV20-1 and TRBJ1-4; D gene uncertain. This CDR3 has 13 amino acids. V dropped 3 bases and J dropped 8 bases, with 13 bases sitting between them. The V gene's germline CDR1 is DFQATT and CDR2 SNEGSKA (reference sequence). CDR3 region: CSASGLSGEKLFF. The CDR3 nucleotides read TGCAGTGCTAGTGGGTTAAGCGGGGAAAAACTGTTTTTT.

The chain employs TRBV25-1 and TRBJ1-5; 9 bases are a match to TRBD1. Germline V gene lookup returns CDR1 MGHDK and CDR2 SYGVNS. V lost 4 bases and J lost 3; bases outside the gene matches: 1. The CDR3 covers 14 residues. The CDR3 DNA reads TGTGCCAGCAGTGGACAGGGGGTCAATCAGCCCCAGCATTTT. Translating gives CASSGQGVNQPQHF.

This clonotype has just a few counts. The chain combines TRBV9 with TRBJ1-4; 7 nucleotides line up with TRBD1. The CDR3 length is 17 residues. The V gene end was trimmed by 0 bases and the J gene end by 3 bases; junction bases not matched to a gene: 8. Per germline, CDR1 SGDLS and CDR2 YYNGEE. CDR3 nucleotides: TGTGCCAGCAGCGTAGCCGGAGGACAGGTGCCTAATGAAAAACTGTTTTTT. It yields the protein CASSVAGGQVPNEKLFF.

This chain links TRBV19 with TRBJ2-4, with D possibly matching TRBD1 (5 bases). Germline CDR1 reads LNHDA; CDR2 reads SQIVND (reference sequence). V was shortened by 2 bases and J by 1 base, with 12 bases between the two germline ends. CDR3 length: 16 residues. CDR3 DNA sequence: TGTGCCAGTAGTATAACCACAGGAGTGGCCAAAAACATTCAGTACTTC. It yields the protein CASSITTGVAKNIQYF.

The chain employs TRBV20-1 and TRBJ2-7; D may be TRBD2 (6 bases). Germline-derived CDR1 and CDR2 are DFQATT and SNEGSKA (reference sequence). The CDR3 runs to 14 residues. The V end was cut by 2 bases, the J end by 0 bases, with 11 bases between. CDR3 sequence (DNA): TGCAGTGCTAGAACGACTAGGAGCTCCTACGAGCAGTACTTC. Amino acids: CSARTTRSSYEQYF.

This rearrangement joins TRBV20-1 to TRBJ2-7; D ambiguous. Trimming pared 3 bases from V and 3 bases from J, leaving 9 bases between. The germline V gene has CDR1 DFQATT and CDR2 SNEGSKA (reference sequence). This CDR3 contains 12 residues. CDR3 loop: CSARFLFYEQYF. The DNA for the CDR3 is TGCAGTGCTAGGTTCCTATTCTACGAGCAGTACTTC.

In the case of this clonotype: A much larger clone sits a single nucleotide away, making a read error possible. This sequence joins TRBV5-6 and TRBJ2-1; D unclear. The DNA end is a closer match to TRBJ2-7, so the J assignment may be wrong. Germline lookup yields CDR1 SGHDT and CDR2 YYEEEE. The CDR3 covers 15 residues. The CDR3 nucleotides are TGTGCCAGCACCACGGTGGGCGGAACATACAATGAGCAGTACTTC. Its translation: CASTTVGGTYNEQYF.

The table lists this clonotype with a few counts. The chain is built from TRBV12-3 or TRBV12-4 and TRBJ2-3; 9 nucleotides match TRBD1. V was pared by 6 bases and J by 6 bases, with 10 bases of the junction left unmatched. This CDR3 spans 15 amino acids. As DNA, the CDR3 is TGTGCCAGCAGCCGGACAGGGGTCAAATGGGATACGCAGTATTTT. Encoded protein: CASSRTGVKWDTQYF.

This clonotype has only a few counts. This chain uses TRBV5-1 with TRBJ2-5, with 9 bases identical to TRBD2. From germline, CDR1 is SGHRS and CDR2 YFSETQ. The trim removed 2 bases at V and 1 base at J, leaving 6 bases unmatched. CDR3 length: 16 residues. Here the CDR3 DNA reads TGCGCCAGCAGCTTTGTAGCGGGGGAGGGCCAAGAGACCCAGTACTTC. Translation: CASSFVAGEGQETQYF.

This rearrangement joins TRBV7-2 to TRBJ2-1; maybe TRBD1 (5 bases). In germline, CDR1 is SGHTA, CDR2 FQGNSA. The CDR3 has 15 residues. V lost 5 bases, J lost 3 bases, and 14 bases lay in between. CDR3 DNA: TGTGCCAGCAGCATAGTGGAAGGGGTCTACAATGAGCAGTTCTTC. Translating gives CASSIVEGVYNEQFF.